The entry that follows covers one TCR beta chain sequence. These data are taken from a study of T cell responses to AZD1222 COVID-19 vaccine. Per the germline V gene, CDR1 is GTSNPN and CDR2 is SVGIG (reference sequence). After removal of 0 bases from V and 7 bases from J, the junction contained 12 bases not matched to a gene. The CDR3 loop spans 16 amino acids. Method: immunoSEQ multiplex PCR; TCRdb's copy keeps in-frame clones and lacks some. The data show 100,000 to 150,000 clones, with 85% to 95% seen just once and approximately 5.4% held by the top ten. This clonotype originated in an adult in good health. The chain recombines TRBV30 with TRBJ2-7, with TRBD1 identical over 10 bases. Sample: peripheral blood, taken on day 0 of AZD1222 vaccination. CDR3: CAWSVRGTGALREQYF. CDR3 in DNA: TGTGCCTGGAGTGTTAGAGGGACAGGGGCCTTGAGGGAGCAGTACTTC.